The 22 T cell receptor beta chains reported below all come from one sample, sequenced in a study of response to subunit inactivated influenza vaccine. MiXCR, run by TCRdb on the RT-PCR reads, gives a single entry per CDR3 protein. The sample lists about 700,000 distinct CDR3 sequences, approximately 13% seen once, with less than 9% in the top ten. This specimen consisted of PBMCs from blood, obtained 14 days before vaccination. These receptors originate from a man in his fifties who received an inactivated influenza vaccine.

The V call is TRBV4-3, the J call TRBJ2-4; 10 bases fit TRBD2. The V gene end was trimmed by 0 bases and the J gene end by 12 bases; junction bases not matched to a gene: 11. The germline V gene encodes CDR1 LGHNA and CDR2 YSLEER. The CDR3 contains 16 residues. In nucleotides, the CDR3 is TGCGCCAGCAGCCAAGACAGGACTAGCGGTCGACTGGCTCAGTACTTC. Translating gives CASSQDRTSGRLAQYF.

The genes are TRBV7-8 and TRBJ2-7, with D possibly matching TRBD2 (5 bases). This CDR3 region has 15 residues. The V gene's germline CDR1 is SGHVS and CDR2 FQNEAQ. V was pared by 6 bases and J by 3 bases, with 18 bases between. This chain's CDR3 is CASRSGRTPDYEQYF. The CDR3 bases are TGTGCCAGCAGAAGCGGACGGACCCCAGACTACGAGCAGTACTTC.

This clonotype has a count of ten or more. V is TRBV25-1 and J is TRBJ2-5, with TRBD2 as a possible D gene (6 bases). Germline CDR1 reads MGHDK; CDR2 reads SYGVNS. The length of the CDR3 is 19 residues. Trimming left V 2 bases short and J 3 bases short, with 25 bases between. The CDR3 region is CASSETPSLSLASKETQYF. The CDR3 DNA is TGTGCCAGCAGTGAAACCCCCTCGTTAAGCCTAGCGTCAAAAGAGACCCAGTACTTC.

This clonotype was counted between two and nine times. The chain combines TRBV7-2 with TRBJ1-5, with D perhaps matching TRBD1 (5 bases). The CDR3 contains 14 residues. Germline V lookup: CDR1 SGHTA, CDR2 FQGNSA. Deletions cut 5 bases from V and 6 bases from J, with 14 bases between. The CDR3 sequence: CASSPGVGGQPQHF. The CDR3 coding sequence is TGTGCCAGCAGCCCCGGGGTCGGGGGTCAGCCCCAGCATTTT.

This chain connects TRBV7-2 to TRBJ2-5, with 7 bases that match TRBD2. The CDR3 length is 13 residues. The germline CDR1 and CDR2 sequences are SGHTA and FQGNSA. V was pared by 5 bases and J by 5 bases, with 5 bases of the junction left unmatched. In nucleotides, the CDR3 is TGTGCCAGCAGCCCAGCGGGGATGGAGACCCAGTACTTC. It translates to CASSPAGMETQYF. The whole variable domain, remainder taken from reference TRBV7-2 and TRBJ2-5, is GAGVSQSPSNKVTEKGKDVELRCDPISGHTALYWYRQSLGQGLEFLIYFQGNSAPDKSGLPSDRFSAERTGGSVSTLTIQRTQQEDSAVYLCASSPAGMETQYFGPGTRLLVL.

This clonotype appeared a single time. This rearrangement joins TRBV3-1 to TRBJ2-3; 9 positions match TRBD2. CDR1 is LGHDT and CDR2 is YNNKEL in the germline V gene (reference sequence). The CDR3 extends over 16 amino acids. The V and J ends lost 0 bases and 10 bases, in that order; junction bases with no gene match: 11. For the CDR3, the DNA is TGTGCCAGCAGCCAAGATCTGGGAAGCGGGAGGAGCTCGCAGTATTTT. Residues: CASSQDLGSGRSSQYF.

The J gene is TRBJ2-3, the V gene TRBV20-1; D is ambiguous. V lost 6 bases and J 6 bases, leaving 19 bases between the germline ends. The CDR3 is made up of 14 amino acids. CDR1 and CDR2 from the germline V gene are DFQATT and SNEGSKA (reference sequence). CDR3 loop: CSAQTGRPQDTQYF. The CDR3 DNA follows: TGCAGTGCACAGACGGGTCGTCCCCAGGATACGCAGTATTTT.

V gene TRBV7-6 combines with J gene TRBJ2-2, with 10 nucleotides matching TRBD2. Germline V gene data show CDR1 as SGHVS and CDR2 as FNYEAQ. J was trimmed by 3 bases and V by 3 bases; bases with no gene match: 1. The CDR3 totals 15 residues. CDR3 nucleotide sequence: TGTGCCAGCAGCTTTAGCGGGGGGTACACCGGGGAGCTGTTTTTT. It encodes CASSFSGGYTGELFF.

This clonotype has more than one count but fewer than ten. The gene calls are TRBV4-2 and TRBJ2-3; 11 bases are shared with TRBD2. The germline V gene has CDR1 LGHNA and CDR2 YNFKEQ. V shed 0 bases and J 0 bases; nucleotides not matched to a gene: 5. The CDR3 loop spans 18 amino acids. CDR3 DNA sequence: TGTGCCAGCAGCCAAGACTGGGCTAGCGGGAGGAGCACAGATACGCAGTATTTT. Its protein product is CASSQDWASGRSTDTQYF.

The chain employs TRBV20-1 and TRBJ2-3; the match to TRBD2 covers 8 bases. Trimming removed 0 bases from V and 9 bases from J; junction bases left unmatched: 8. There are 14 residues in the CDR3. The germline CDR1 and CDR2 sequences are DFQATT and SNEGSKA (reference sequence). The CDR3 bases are TGCAGTGCTAGAGAAAGCGGGAGAAGGTGGACGCAGTATTTT. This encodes CSARESGRRWTQYF.

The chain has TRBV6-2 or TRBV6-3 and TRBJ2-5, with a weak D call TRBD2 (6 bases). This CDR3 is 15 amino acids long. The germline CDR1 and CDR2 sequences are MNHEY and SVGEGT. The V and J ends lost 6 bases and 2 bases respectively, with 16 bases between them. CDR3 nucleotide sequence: TGTGCCAGCAGCTGGTCCGGGAGAACACAAGAGACCCAGTACTTC. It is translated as CASSWSGRTQETQYF.

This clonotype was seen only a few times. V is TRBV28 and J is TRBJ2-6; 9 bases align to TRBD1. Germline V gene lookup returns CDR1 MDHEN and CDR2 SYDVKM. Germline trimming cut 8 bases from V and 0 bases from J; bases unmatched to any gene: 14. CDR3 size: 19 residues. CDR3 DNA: TGTGCCAGCGTCCTATCTCGGGGACAGGGACGCTCTGGGGCCAACGTCCTGACTTTC. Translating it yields CASVLSRGQGRSGANVLTF.

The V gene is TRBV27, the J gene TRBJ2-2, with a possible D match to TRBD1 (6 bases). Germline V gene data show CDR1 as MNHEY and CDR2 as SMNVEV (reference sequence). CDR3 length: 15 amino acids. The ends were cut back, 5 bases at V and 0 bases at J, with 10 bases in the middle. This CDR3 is CASSKTGPNTGELFF. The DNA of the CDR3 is TGTGCCAGCAGTAAAACAGGGCCGAACACCGGGGAGCTGTTTTTT.

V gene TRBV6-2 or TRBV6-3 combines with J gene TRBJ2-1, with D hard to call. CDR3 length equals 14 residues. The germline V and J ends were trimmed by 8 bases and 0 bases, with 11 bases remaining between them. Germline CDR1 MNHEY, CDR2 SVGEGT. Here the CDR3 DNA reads TGTGCCAGCCAGGACCTAGGCTCCTACAATGAGCAGTTCTTC. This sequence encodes CASQDLGSYNEQFF.

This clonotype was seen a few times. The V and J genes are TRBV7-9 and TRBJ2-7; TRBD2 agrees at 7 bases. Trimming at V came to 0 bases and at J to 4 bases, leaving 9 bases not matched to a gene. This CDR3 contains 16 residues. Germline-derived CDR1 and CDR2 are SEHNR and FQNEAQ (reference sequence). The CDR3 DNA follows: TGTGCCAGCAGCTTAGCGGGGCCTAGCGGTCCATACGAGCAGTACTTC. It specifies CASSLAGPSGPYEQYF. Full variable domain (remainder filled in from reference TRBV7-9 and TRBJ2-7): DTGVSQNPRHKITKRGQNVTFRCDPISEHNRLYWYRQTLGQGPEFLTYFQNEAQLEKSRLLSDRFSAERPKGSFSTLEIQRTEQGDSAMYLCASSLAGPSGPYEQYFGPGTRLTVT.

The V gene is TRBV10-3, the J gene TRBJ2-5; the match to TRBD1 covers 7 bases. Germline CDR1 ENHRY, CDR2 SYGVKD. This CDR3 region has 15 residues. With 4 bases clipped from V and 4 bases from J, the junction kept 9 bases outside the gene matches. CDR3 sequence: CAISASTGVVETQYF. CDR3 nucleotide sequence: TGTGCCATCAGTGCATCAACAGGGGTGGTAGAGACCCAGTACTTC.

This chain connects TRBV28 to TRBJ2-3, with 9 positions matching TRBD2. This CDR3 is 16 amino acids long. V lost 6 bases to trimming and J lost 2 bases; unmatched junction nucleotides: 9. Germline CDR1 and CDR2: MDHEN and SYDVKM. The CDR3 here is CASSPGAGGNTDTQYF. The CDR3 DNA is TGTGCCAGCAGCCCGGGAGCGGGAGGAAACACAGATACGCAGTATTTT.

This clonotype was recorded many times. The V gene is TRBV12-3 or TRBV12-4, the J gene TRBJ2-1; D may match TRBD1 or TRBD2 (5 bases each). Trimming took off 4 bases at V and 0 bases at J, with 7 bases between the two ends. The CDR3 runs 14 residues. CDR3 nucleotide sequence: TGTGCCAGCAGTTCAGGGAGCTCCTACAATGAGCAGTTCTTC. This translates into CASSSGSSYNEQFF.

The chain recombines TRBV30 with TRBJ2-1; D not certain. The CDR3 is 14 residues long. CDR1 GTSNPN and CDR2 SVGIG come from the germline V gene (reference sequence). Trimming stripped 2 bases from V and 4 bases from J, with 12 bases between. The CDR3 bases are TGTGCCTGGAGTTCTATAGGCCCTTACAATGAGCAGTTCTTC. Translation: CAWSSIGPYNEQFF.

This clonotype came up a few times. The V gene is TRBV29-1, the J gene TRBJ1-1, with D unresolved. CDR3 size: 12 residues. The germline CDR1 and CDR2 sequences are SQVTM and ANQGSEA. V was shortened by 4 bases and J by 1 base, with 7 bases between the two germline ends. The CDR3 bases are TGCAGCGTTGTACGGAGGAACACTGAAGCTTTCTTT. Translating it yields CSVVRRNTEAFF.

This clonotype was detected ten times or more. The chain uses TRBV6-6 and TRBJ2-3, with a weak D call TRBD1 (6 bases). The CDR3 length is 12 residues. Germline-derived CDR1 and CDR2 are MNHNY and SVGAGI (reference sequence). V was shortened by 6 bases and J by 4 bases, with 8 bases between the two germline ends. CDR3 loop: CASRAGADTQYF. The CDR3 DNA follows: TGTGCCAGCAGGGCAGGGGCAGATACGCAGTATTTT.

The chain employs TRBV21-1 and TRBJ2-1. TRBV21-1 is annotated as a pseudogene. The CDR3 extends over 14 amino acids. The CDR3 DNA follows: TGTGCCAGCAGCACTGACCTGGTTGGGAATGAGCAGTTCTTC. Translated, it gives CASSTDLVGNEQFF.